Listed below are T cell receptor beta chains from one sample, sequenced in a study of blood T cell repertoires in COVID-19. Method: immunoSEQ multiplex PCR; TCRdb's copy keeps in-frame clones and lacks some. Seen here are about 240,000 clones, approximately 80% observed once, and the top ten hold 4.7%. The sample consisted of peripheral blood. The origin of the receptors is an older woman with acute or convalescent COVID-19. Both conserved end residues are part of each CDR3. D genes are given only for firm matches.

CDR3aa	v_gene	j_gene	d_gene
CASRRDRGTNEKLFF	TRBV6-4	TRBJ1-4	TRBD1
CATSRDQDYGYTF	TRBV15	TRBJ1-2	-
CASSLDRSLHEKLFF	TRBV6-5	TRBJ1-4	-
CASSLLQGEAFF	TRBV28	TRBJ1-1	TRBD1
CASSLVGGSYNEQFF	TRBV5-1	TRBJ2-1	-
CASSYSDSTPKAFF	TRBV6-5	TRBJ1-1	-
CASSLRAGTSGSEQFF	TRBV27	TRBJ2-1	TRBD2
CASSETITGDYGYTF	TRBV6-1	TRBJ1-2	-
CASSLYGGGYNEQFF	TRBV28	TRBJ2-1	-
CASSYGTGDTEAFF	TRBV5-1	TRBJ1-1	TRBD1
CSVEGRTGHTGELFF	TRBV29-1	TRBJ2-2	TRBD1
CASSQDPFWTGPYEQYF	TRBV14	TRBJ2-7	TRBD1
CASSPGLQNTEAFF	TRBV3-1/TRBV3-2	TRBJ1-1	-
CASSLNLQGNYGYTF	TRBV5-4	TRBJ1-2	-
CASSFRAGAGTGNTIYF	TRBV11-2	TRBJ1-3	-
CASSPRFDTEAFF	TRBV9	TRBJ1-1	-
CATSPRTQNTEAFF	TRBV15	TRBJ1-1	-
CASSYRLGGTGELFF	TRBV11-2	TRBJ2-2	-
CASSRRGGGEQFF	TRBV3-1/TRBV3-2	TRBJ2-1	-
CASSTDSYEQFF	TRBV10-2	TRBJ2-1	-
CASSIRTGVNQPQHF	TRBV19	TRBJ1-5	TRBD1
CASSQDIISRGRPPFNYGYTF	TRBV3-1/TRBV3-2	TRBJ1-2	TRBD1